The 13 T cell receptor beta chains listed next were all sequenced from one sample in a study of blood T cell repertoires in COVID-19. Profiled with immunoSEQ multiplex PCR; TCRdb holds only in-frame clones, not every one. The repertoire includes tens of thousands of clones, approximately 82% of them detected once, and 15% to 20% sits in the top ten. The sample comprised peripheral blood. The source is a man at least 80 years old with active COVID-19.

Here the CDR3 reads CASSQTGDSGNTIYF. CDR3 nucleotide sequence: TGCGCCAGCAGCCAGACAGGGGACTCTGGAAACACCATATATTTT. V gene TRBV4-1 combines with J gene TRBJ1-3, with TRBD1 matching 8 bases. Germline V lookup: CDR1 MGHRA, CDR2 YSYEKL. Trimming removed 3 bases from V and 0 bases from J; junction bases left unmatched: 1. This CDR3 is built from 15 residues.

This chain links TRBV10-3 with TRBJ2-1, with 10 bases fitting TRBD2. Germline lookup yields CDR1 ENHRY and CDR2 SYGVKD. V shed 3 bases, J shed 0 bases, and the junction held 8 bases outside the gene matches. The CDR3 loop spans 18 amino acids. The CDR3 spells CAISDSRTSGTSYNEQFF. Here the CDR3 DNA reads TGTGCCATCAGTGATTCGAGGACTAGCGGAACCTCCTACAATGAGCAGTTCTTC.

Details on this clone: This specimen includes other DNA sequences encoding the same CDR3. The chain links TRBV3-1 (or the pseudogene TRBV3-2) to TRBJ1-1; D gene uncertain. CDR3 length: 13 residues. Germline V gene sequence: CDR1 LGHDT, CDR2 YNNKEL (reference sequence). V lost 4 bases and J 2 bases, leaving 8 bases between the germline ends. CDR3 DNA sequence: TGTGCCAGCAGCCGGACGGGAAACACTGAAGCTTTCTTT. Translating it yields CASSRTGNTEAFF.

The rearrangement uses TRBV18 and TRBJ1-5; 7 bases are a match to TRBD1. Germline trimming cut 4 bases from V and 6 bases from J; bases unmatched to any gene: 12. Germline lookup yields CDR1 KGHSH and CDR2 LQKENI. The CDR3 has 16 amino acids. The CDR3 loop is CASSQSQWTGFQPQHF. Here the CDR3 DNA reads TGTGCCAGCTCACAATCACAGTGGACAGGTTTTCAGCCCCAGCATTTT.

J is TRBJ2-5 and V is TRBV7-2; D is possibly TRBD1 (6 bases). The length of the CDR3 is 13 residues. The V end was cut by 5 bases, the J end by 2 bases, with 9 bases between. The V gene's germline CDR1 is SGHTA and CDR2 FQGNSA. The CDR3 protein is CASSIDRQETQYF. CDR3 nucleotide sequence: TGTGCCAGCAGCATCGACAGGCAAGAGACCCAGTACTTC.

The V gene is TRBV30, the J gene TRBJ1-6; D perhaps matches TRBD1 (5 bases). Per the germline V gene, CDR1 is GTSNPN and CDR2 is SVGIG (reference sequence). V lost 7 bases and J lost 5, with 9 bases in between. This CDR3 spans 12 amino acids. Here the CDR3 DNA reads TGTGCCTTCCGACAGAATAATTCACCCCTCCACTTT. Translation gives CAFRQNNSPLHF.

CDR3 region: CASSSNTKPQHF. The CDR3 nucleotides read TGTGCCAGCAGTTCCAACACCAAGCCCCAGCATTTT. The gene calls are TRBV6-6 and TRBJ1-5; unclear D gene. Trimming shortened V by 4 bases and J by 8 bases, and 9 bases separated the two germline ends. The CDR3 runs to 12 residues. The germline CDR1 and CDR2 sequences are MNHNY and SVGAGI (reference sequence).

V and J are TRBV19 and TRBJ2-7; the match to TRBD2 covers 7 bases. Trimming cost V 2 bases and J 3 bases; bases outside gene matches: 1. Germline V gene sequence: CDR1 LNHDA, CDR2 SQIVND (reference sequence). This CDR3 is built from 13 residues. Here the CDR3 DNA reads TGTGCCAGTAGTATAAGCGGGGACTACGAGCAGTACTTC. Translating gives CASSISGDYEQYF.

The chain uses TRBV4-1 and TRBJ1-2; D is uncertain. The CDR3 is made up of 13 amino acids. Germline V lookup: CDR1 MGHRA, CDR2 YSYEKL. V gave up 4 bases and J gave up 3 bases, with 9 bases separating them. CDR3 in DNA: TGCGCCAGCAGCCTACAGACGGACTATGGCTACACCTTC. This sequence encodes CASSLQTDYGYTF.

This clone was observed a single time. This chain links TRBV3-1 (or the pseudogene TRBV3-2) with TRBJ2-1, with 8 bases matching TRBD2. In germline, CDR1 is LGHDT, CDR2 YNNKEL (reference sequence). J was trimmed by 2 bases and V by 3 bases; bases with no gene match: 0. The length of the CDR3 is 14 residues. The CDR3 loop reads CASSQRGAYNEQFF. CDR3 in DNA: TGTGCCAGCAGCCAGCGGGGGGCCTACAATGAGCAGTTCTTC.

Only a few counts were recorded for this clone. V is TRBV7-9 and J is TRBJ1-2; tentatively, D is TRBD1 (5 bases). CDR1 is SEHNR, CDR2 FQNEAQ, per germline (reference sequence). CDR3 size: 13 residues. V shed 0 bases and J shed 4 bases, with 6 bases lying between them. The CDR3 coding sequence is TGTGCCAGCAGCTTAGCGACAGCCTATGGCTACACCTTC. It encodes CASSLATAYGYTF.

This clone was found once. This sequence joins TRBV11-2 and TRBJ2-7; tentatively, D is TRBD2 (5 bases). V lost 7 bases to trimming and J lost 0 bases, with 10 bases between them. CDR1 SGHAT and CDR2 FQNNGV come from the germline V gene. The CDR3 totals 13 residues. CDR3 amino acids: CASKDSISYEQYF. Written as DNA, the CDR3 is TGTGCCAGCAAGGACTCAATCTCCTACGAGCAGTACTTC.

This chain joins TRBV27 and TRBJ1-6; the match to TRBD1 covers 9 bases. The ends lost 6 bases at V and 12 bases at J; junction bases unmatched: 12. This CDR3 is 15 amino acids long. Per the germline V gene, CDR1 is MNHEY and CDR2 is SMNVEV (reference sequence). CDR3 sequence: CASSSPGTGYQPLHF. DNA for the CDR3: TGTGCCAGCAGCAGTCCCGGGACAGGGTACCAACCCCTCCACTTT.